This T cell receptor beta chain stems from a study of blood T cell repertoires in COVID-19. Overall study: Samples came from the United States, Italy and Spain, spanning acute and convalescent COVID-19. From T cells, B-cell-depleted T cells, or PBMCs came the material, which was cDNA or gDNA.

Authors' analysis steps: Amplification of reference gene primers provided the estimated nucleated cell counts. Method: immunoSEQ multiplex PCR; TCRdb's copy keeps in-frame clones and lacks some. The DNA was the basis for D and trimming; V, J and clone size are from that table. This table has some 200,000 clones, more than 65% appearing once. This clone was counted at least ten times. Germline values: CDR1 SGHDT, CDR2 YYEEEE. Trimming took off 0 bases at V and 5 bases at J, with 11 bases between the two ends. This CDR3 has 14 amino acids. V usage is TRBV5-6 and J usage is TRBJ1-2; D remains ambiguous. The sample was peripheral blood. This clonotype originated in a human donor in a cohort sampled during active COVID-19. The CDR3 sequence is CASSLVGDPYGYTF. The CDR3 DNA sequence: TGTGCCAGCAGCTTGGTCGGAGATCCTTATGGCTACACCTTC. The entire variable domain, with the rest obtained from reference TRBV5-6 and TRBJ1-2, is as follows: DAGVTQSPTHLIKTRGQQVTLRCSPKSGHDTVSWYQQALGQGPQFIFQYYEEEERQRGNFPDRFSGHQFPNYSSELNVNALLLGDSALYLCASSLVGDPYGYTFGSGTRLTVV.